This T cell receptor (beta chain) was recorded in a study of T cell changes during pregnancy in multiple sclerosis. V lost 2 bases to trimming and J lost 3 bases, with 11 bases between them. This CDR3 region has 14 residues. CDR1 is MNHNY and CDR2 is SVGAGI in the germline V gene (reference sequence). Profiling relied on immunoSEQ multiplex PCR, and the TCRdb table lists in-frame clones only, not all of them. The repertoire includes some 100,000 clones, approximately 90% of them detected once, and approximately 1.2% sits in the top ten. The chain has TRBV6-6 and TRBJ2-7; D is perhaps TRBD1 (6 bases). This sample comprised peripheral blood, obtained in the second trimester of pregnancy. This TCR derives from a female donor with multiple sclerosis, enrolled in a pregnancy study. Written as DNA, the CDR3 is TGTGCCAGCAGTTACGGGGGCGGAGACTACGAGCAGTACTTC. Its protein product is CASSYGGGDYEQYF.